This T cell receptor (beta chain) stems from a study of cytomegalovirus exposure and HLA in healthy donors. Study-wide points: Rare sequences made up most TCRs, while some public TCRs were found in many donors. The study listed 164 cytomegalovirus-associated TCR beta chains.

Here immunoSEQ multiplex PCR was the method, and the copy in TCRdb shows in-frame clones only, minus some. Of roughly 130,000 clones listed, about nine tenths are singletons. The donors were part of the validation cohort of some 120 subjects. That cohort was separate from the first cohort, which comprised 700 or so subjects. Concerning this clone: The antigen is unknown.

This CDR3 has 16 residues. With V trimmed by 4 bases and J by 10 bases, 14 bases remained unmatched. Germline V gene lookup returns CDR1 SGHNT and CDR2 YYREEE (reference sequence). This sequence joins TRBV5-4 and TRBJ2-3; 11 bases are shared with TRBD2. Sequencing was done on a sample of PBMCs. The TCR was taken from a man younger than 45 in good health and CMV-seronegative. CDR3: CASSQDSGRGVGAQYF. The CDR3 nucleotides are TGTGCCAGCAGCCAGGATAGCGGGAGGGGGGTTGGTGCGCAGTATTTT.